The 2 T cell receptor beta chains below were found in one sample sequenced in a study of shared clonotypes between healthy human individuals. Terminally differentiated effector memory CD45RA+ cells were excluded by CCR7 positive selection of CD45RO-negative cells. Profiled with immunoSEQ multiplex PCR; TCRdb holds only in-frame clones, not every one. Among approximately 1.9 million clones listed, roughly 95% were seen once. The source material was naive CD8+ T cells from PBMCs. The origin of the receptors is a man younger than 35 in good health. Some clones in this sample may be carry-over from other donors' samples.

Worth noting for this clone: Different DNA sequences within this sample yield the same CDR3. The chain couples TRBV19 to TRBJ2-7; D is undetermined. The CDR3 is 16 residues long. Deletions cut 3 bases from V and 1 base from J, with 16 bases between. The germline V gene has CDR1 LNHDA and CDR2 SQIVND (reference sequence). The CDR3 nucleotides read TGTGCCAGTAGTATTGGTGCAGGCGAGTTATCCTACGAGCAGTACTTC. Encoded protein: CASSIGAGELSYEQYF. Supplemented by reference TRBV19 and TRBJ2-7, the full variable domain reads DGGITQSPKYLFRKEGQNVTLSCEQNLNHDAMYWYRQDPGQGLRLIYYSQIVNDFQKGDIAEGYSVSREKKESFPLTVTSAQKNPTAFYLCASSIGAGELSYEQYFGPGTRLTVT.

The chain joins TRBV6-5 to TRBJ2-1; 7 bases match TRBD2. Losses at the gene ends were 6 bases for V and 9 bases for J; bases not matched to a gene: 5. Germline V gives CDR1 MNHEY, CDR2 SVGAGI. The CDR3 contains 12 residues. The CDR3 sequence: CASSPTSAEQFF. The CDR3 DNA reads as TGTGCCAGCAGCCCTACTAGCGCTGAGCAGTTCTTC.